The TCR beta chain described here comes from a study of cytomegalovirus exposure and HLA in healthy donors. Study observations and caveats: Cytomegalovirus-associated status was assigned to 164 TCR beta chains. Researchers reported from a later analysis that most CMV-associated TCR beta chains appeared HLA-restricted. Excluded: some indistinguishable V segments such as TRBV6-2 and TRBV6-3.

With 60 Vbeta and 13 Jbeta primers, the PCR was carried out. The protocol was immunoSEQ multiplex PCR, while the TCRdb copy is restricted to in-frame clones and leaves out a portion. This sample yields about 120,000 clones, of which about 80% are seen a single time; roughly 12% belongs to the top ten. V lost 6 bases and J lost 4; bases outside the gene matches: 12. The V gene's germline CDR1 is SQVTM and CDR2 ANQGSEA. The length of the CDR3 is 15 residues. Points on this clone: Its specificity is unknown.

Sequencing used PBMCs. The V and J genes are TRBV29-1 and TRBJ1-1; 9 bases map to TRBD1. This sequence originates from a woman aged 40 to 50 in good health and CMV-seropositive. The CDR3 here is CSVQYRGREGTEAFF. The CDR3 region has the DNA TGCAGCGTACAATACAGGGGGCGCGAGGGCACTGAAGCTTTCTTT.